This section outlines one T cell receptor (beta chain) sequence together with its context. Its antigen is unidentified. These data come from a study of a mutant IDH1 vaccine in newly diagnosed glioma. Study at large: The study started vaccination 4-6 weeks after radiotherapy alone, or with temozolomide cycles. Patients' prior therapy spanned radiotherapy, temozolomide, or both; most underwent both. Of the patients given treatment, approximately 60% were male and 37.5% were female, and a mean age of roughly 40 years was recorded. Regarding the study as a whole: Pseudoprogression seemed unlinked to shifts in top peripheral T cell clonotypes.

Profiled with immunoSEQ multiplex PCR; TCRdb holds only in-frame clones, not every one. Here the sample spans some 55,000 clones, 85% to 90% being singletons. Time point here: week 5, during vaccination. A 20-mer mutant IDH1 peptide at 300 ug was injected subcutaneously with topical imiquimod. From germline, CDR1 is MNHNS and CDR2 SASEGT. The CDR3 contains 15 residues. The V end was cut by 2 bases, the J end by 7 bases, with 14 bases between. The chain joins TRBV6-1 to TRBJ1-4; D ambiguous. The clonotype originates from a woman aged 40 to 50 with glioma. The specimen comprised PBMCs, sampled from a glioma patient whose treatment included an IDH1 peptide vaccine. CDR3 region: CASSENKVGSEKLFF. CDR3 nucleotide sequence: TGTGCCAGCAGTGAAAACAAAGTCGGAAGTGAAAAACTGTTTTTT.